Listed here are 11 T cell receptor beta chains from one sample, sequenced in a study of blood T cell repertoires in COVID-19. The method was immunoSEQ multiplex PCR; TCRdb's version includes in-frame clones alone and lacks a portion of them. The sample shows fewer than 400,000 clones, about nine tenths of them seen only once. The specimen was peripheral blood. The receptor source for this set is a woman aged 25 to 39 with COVID-19, enrolled during active disease.

This clone has just one count. This chain's CDR3 is CSAAGVGYTF. In DNA form, the CDR3 reads TGCAGCGCGGCAGGGGTCGGCTACACCTTC. The chain links TRBV29-1 to TRBJ1-2, with D possibly matching TRBD1 (6 bases). This CDR3 spans 10 amino acids. Germline V CDR1 and CDR2: SQVTM, ANQGSEA. Trimming pared 7 bases from V and 8 bases from J, leaving 11 bases between. Full variable domain (outside the CDR3, taken from reference TRBV29-1 and TRBJ1-2): SAVISQKPSRDICQRGTSLTIQCQVDSQVTMMFWYRQQPGQSLTLIATANQGSEATYESGFVIDKFPISRPNLTFSTLTVSNMSPEDSSIYLCSAAGVGYTFGSGTRLTVV.

A remark on this clone: Its ends do not fully match the called genes, so a read error is possible. The V call is TRBV7-2, the J call TRBJ1-3; unclear D gene. This CDR3 has 13 amino acids. From germline, CDR1 is SGHTA and CDR2 FQGNSA. CDR3 DNA sequence: TGTGCCAGCAGCTTTCGGACGGGAAACCCCATATATTTT. This codes for CASSFRTGNPIYF.

This clone has a handful of counts. The chain is built from TRBV19 and TRBJ2-2, with 7 bases identical to TRBD1. V shed 3 bases, J shed 4 bases, and the junction held 5 bases outside the gene matches. Germline V lookup: CDR1 LNHDA, CDR2 SQIVND (reference sequence). The length of the CDR3 is 15 residues. CDR3 loop: CASSIPGTATGELFF. The CDR3 DNA is TGTGCCAGTAGTATCCCCGGGACAGCCACCGGGGAGCTGTTTTTT.

V gene TRBV5-8 combines with J gene TRBJ1-1; 8 bases are shared with TRBD1. CDR1 and CDR2 from the germline V gene are SGHTS and YDEGEE. V gave up 0 bases and J gave up 5 bases; unmatched junction bases: 3. CDR3 size: 14 residues. CDR3 residues: CASSLGTGRTEAFF. The DNA for the CDR3 is TGTGCCAGCAGCTTGGGGACAGGGAGAACTGAAGCTTTCTTT.

The chain employs TRBV27 and TRBJ1-4; TRBD1 agrees at 8 bases. This CDR3 region has 18 residues. The junction had 13 bases not matched to a gene; V was cut back by 5 bases and J by 2 bases. Germline CDR1 and CDR2: MNHEY and SMNVEV (reference sequence). This CDR3 is CASSPNPPTGGTNEKLFF. In nucleotides, the CDR3 is TGTGCCAGCAGTCCTAACCCCCCAACAGGGGGGACTAATGAAAAACTGTTTTTT.

This chain uses TRBV20-1 with TRBJ1-1; D might be TRBD1 (5 bases). Germline V gene sequence: CDR1 DFQATT, CDR2 SNEGSKA (reference sequence). Trimming took off 3 bases at V and 3 bases at J, with 11 bases between the two ends. The CDR3 loop spans 13 amino acids. This CDR3 reads CSASGGGDTEAFF. CDR3 sequence (DNA): TGCAGTGCTAGTGGGGGAGGTGACACTGAAGCTTTCTTT.

The chain has TRBV19 and TRBJ2-2; 11 bases fit TRBD2. From germline, CDR1 is LNHDA and CDR2 SQIVND (reference sequence). The CDR3 loop spans 17 amino acids. Germline trimming cut 4 bases from V and 4 bases from J; bases unmatched to any gene: 8. The DNA of the CDR3 is TGTGCCAGTAGTAACCAACTAGCGGGAGTTTCCACCGGGGAGCTGTTTTTT. Encoded protein: CASSNQLAGVSTGELFF.

The gene calls are TRBV3-1 (or the pseudogene TRBV3-2) and TRBJ2-1; no firm D call. V lost 4 bases and J 8 bases, leaving 6 bases between the germline ends. Germline CDR1 LGHDT, CDR2 YNNKEL (reference sequence). The CDR3 consists of 11 residues. The CDR3 reads CASSREYEQFF. Written as DNA, the CDR3 is TGTGCCAGCAGCCGCGAGTATGAGCAGTTCTTC.

This chain joins TRBV7-6 and TRBJ2-3; 10 bases align to TRBD2. Germline V gives CDR1 SGHVS, CDR2 FNYEAQ. Trimming at V came to 3 bases and at J to 0 bases, leaving 15 bases not matched to a gene. CDR3 length: 20 amino acids. The CDR3 DNA is TGTGCCAGCAGCTTGGAAGAAGGGCTAGCGGGAGTCCGAAGCACAGATACGCAGTATTTT. Its protein is CASSLEEGLAGVRSTDTQYF.

The chain couples TRBV2 to TRBJ2-1; TRBD2 agrees at 15 bases. V trimming: 6 bases; J trimming: 5 bases; junction bases outside the gene matches: 8. This CDR3 contains 17 residues. Germline-derived CDR1 and CDR2 are SNHLY and FYNNEI. The CDR3 loop is CASSGTSGRSPHNEQFF. CDR3 DNA: TGTGCCAGCAGCGGGACTAGCGGGAGGTCGCCGCACAATGAGCAGTTCTTC.

J is TRBJ2-7 and V is TRBV29-1; a weak D match, TRBD1 (5 bases). The CDR3 spans 12 residues. Germline V CDR1 and CDR2: SQVTM, ANQGSEA. The V end was cut by 3 bases, the J end by 4 bases, with 10 bases between. CDR3 amino acids: CSVEGQTYEQYF. The CDR3 DNA follows: TGCAGCGTTGAGGGGCAGACGTACGAGCAGTACTTC.